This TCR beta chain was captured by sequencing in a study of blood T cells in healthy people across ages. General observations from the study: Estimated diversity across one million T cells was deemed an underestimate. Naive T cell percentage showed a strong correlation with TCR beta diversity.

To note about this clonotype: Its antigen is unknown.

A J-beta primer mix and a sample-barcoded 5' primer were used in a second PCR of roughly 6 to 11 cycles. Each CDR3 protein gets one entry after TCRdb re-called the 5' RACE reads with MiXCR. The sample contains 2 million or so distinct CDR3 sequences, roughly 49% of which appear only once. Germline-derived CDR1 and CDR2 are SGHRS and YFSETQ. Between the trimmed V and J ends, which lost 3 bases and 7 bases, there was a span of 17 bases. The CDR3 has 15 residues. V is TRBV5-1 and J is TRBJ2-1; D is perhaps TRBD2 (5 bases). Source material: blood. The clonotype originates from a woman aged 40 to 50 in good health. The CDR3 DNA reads TGCGCCAGCAGCTCTCAATGCGGGTCGAGGAATGAGCAGTTCTTC. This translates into CASSSQCGSRNEQFF. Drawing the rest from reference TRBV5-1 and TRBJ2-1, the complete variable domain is KAGVTQTPRYLIKTRGQQVTLSCSPISGHRSVSWYQQTPGQGLQFLFEYFSETQRNKGNFPGRFSGRQFSNSRSEMNVSTLELGDSALYLCASSSQCGSRNEQFFGPGTRLTVL.